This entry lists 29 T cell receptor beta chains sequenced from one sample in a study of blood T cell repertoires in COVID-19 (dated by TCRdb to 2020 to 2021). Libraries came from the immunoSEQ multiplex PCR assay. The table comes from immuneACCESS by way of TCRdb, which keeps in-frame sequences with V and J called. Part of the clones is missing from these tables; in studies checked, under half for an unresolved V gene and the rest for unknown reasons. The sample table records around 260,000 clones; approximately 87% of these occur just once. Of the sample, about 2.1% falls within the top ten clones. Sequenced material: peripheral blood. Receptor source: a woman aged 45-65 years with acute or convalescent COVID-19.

The CDR3 spells CASSFAGGGTEAFF. The CDR3 nucleotides are TGTGCCAGCAGTTTTGCAGGGGGCGGCACTGAAGCTTTCTTT. The chain joins TRBV6-2 or TRBV6-3 to TRBJ1-1; 8 bases map to TRBD1. There are 14 residues in the CDR3. CDR1 MNHEY and CDR2 SVGEGT come from the germline V gene. Losses at the gene ends were 4 bases for V and 4 bases for J; bases not matched to a gene: 5.

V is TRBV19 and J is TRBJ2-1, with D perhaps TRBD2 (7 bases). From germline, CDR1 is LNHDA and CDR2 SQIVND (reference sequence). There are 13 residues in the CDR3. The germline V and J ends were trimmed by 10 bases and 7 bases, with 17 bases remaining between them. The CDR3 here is CATGAGVGNEQFF. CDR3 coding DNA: TGTGCCACAGGGGCGGGAGTGGGGAATGAGCAGTTCTTC.

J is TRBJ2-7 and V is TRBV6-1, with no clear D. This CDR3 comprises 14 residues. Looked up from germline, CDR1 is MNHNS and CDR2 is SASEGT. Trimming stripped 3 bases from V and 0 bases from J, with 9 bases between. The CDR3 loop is CASSDNVYSYEQYF. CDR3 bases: TGTGCCAGCAGTGATAACGTCTACTCCTACGAGCAGTACTTC.

CDR3 DNA: TGTGCCAGCTCACCAAAAAACGACTTACGACAGGGGCTCGGGGAGCTGTTTTTT. Its protein is CASSPKNDLRQGLGELFF. This chain links TRBV18 with TRBJ2-2; 8 nucleotides agree with TRBD1. The CDR3 extends over 18 amino acids. Germline V CDR1 and CDR2: KGHSH, LQKENI. J gave up 7 bases and V 2 bases, and 15 bases lay outside the gene matches.

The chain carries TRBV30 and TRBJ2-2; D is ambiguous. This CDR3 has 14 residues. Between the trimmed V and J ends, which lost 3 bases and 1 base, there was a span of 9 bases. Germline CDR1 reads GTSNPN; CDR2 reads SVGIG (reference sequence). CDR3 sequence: CAWRQLLNTGELFF. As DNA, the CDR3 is TGTGCCTGGAGACAGCTTCTGAACACCGGGGAGCTGTTTTTT.

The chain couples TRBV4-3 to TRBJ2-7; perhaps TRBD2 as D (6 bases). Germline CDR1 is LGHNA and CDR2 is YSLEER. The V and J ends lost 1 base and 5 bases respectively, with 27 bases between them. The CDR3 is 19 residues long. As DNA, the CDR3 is TGCGCCAGCAGCCAAGGGAGGCGGAGGGGAGGACTACTCTACGACGAGCAGTACTTC. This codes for CASSQGRRRGGLLYDEQYF.

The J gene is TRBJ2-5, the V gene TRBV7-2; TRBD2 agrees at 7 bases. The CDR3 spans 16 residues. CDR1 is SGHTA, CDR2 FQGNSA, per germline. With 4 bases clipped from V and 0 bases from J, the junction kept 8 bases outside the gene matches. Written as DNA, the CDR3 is TGTGCCAGCAGCTCCGGGACTATAGTCTACCAAGAGACCCAGTACTTC. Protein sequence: CASSSGTIVYQETQYF.

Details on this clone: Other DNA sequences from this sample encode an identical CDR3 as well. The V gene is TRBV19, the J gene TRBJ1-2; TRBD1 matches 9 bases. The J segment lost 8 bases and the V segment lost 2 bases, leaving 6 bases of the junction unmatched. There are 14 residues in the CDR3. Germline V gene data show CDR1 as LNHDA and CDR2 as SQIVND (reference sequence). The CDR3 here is CASSILDRGRGYTF. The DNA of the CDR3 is TGTGCCAGTAGTATACTGGACAGGGGCAGGGGCTACACCTTC.

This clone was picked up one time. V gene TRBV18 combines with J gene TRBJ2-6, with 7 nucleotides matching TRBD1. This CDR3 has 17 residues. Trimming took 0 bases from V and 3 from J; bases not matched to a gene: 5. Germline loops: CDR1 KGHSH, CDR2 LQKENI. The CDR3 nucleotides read TGTGCCAGCTCACCACCTAACACAGGGGTTGGGGCCAACGTCCTGACTTTC. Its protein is CASSPPNTGVGANVLTF.

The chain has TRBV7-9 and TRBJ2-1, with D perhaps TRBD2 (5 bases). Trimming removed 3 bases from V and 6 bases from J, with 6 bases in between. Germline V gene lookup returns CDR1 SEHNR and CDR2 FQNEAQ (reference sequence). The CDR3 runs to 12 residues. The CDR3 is CASSFSVNEQFF. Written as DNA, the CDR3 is TGTGCCAGCAGCTTTAGCGTCAATGAGCAGTTCTTC. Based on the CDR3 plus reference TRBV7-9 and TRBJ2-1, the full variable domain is DTGVSQNPRHKITKRGQNVTFRCDPISEHNRLYWYRQTLGQGPEFLTYFQNEAQLEKSRLLSDRFSAERPKGSFSTLEIQRTEQGDSAMYLCASSFSVNEQFFGPGTRLTVL.

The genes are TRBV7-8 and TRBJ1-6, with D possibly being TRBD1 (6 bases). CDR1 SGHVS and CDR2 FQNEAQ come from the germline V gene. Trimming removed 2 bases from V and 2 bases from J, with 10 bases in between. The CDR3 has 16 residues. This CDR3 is CASSLRQDPYNSPLHF. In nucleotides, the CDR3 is TGTGCCAGCAGCTTACGACAGGACCCCTATAATTCACCCCTCCACTTT. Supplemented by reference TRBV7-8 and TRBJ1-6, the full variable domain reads GAGVSQSPRYKVAKRGQDVALRCDPISGHVSLFWYQQALGQGPEFLTYFQNEAQLDKSGLPSDRFFAERPEGSVSTLKIQRTQQEDSAVYLCASSLRQDPYNSPLHFGNGTRLTVT.

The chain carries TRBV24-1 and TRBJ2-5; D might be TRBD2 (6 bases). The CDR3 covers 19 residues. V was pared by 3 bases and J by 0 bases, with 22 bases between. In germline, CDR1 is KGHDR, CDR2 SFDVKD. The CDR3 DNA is TGTGCCACCAGTGATCGAGCTGATCGGGGGTCGAAGAACCAAGAGACCCAGTACTTC. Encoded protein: CATSDRADRGSKNQETQYF.

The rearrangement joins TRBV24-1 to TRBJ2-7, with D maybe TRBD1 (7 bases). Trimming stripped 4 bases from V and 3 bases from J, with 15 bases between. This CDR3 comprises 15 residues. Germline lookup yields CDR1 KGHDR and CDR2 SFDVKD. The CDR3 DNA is TGTGCCACCAGTGACCGTAGACAGGGAGGCTACGAGCAGTACTTC. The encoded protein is CATSDRRQGGYEQYF.

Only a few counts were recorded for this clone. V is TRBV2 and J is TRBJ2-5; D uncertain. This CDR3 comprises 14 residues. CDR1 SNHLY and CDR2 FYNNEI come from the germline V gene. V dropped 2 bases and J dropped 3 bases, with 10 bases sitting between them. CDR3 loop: CASSEILSEETQYF. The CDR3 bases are TGTGCCAGCAGTGAAATTTTGTCCGAAGAGACCCAGTACTTC.

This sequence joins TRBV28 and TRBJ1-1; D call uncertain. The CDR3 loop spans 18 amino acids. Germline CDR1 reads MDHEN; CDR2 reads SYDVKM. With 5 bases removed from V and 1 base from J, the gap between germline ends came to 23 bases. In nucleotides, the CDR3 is TGTGCCAGCAGTCCCCTACTGTGGCGGGATCGGAGGAACACTGAAGCTTTCTTT. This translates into CASSPLLWRDRRNTEAFF.

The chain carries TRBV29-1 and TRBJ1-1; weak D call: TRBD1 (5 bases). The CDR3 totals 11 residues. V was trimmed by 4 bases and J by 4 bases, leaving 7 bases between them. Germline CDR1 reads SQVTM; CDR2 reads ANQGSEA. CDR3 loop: CSVGQSTEAFF. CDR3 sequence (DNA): TGCAGCGTTGGACAGAGCACTGAAGCTTTCTTT.

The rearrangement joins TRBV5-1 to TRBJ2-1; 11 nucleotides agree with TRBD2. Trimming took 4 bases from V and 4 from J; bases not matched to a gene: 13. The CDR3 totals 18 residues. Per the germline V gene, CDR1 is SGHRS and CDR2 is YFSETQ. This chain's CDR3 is CASSTTRSRLAGYNEQFF. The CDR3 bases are TGCGCCAGCAGCACGACCAGGTCCCGACTAGCGGGGTACAATGAGCAGTTCTTC.

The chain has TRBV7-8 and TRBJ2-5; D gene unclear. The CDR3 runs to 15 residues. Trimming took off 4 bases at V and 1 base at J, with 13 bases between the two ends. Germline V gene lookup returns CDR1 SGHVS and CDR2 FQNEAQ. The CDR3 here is CASSSPHRTQETQYF. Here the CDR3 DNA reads TGTGCCAGCAGCTCTCCCCATAGAACCCAAGAGACCCAGTACTTC.

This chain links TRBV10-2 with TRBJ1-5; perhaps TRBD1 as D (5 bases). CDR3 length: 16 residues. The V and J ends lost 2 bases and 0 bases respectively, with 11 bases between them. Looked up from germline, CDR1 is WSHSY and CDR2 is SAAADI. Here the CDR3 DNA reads TGCGCCAGCAGTGAGATGGGGGGGTATAGCAATCAGCCCCAGCATTTT. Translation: CASSEMGGYSNQPQHF.

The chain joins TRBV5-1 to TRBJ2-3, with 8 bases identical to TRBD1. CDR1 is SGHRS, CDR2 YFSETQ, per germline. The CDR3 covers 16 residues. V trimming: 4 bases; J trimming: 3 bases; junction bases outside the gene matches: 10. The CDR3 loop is CASSAGQGDKTDTQYF. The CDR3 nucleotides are TGCGCCAGCAGCGCCGGACAGGGTGATAAGACAGATACGCAGTATTTT.

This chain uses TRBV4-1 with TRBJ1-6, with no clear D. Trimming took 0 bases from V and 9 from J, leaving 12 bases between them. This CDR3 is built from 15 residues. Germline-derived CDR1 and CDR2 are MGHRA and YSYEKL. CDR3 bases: TGCGCCAGCAGCCAAGAAGGCCCGGGAGGTTCACCCCTCCACTTT. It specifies CASSQEGPGGSPLHF.

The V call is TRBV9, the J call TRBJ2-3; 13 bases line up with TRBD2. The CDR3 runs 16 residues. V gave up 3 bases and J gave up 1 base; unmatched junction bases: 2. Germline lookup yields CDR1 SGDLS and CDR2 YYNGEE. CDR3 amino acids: CASSAGLAGGTDTQYF. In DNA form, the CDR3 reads TGTGCCAGCAGCGCTGGACTAGCGGGAGGCACAGATACGCAGTATTTT. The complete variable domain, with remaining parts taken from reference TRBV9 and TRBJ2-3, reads DSGVTQTPKHLITATGQRVTLRCSPRSGDLSVYWYQQSLDQGLQFLIQYYNGEERAKGNILERFSAQQFPDLHSELNLSSLELGDSALYFCASSAGLAGGTDTQYFGPGTRLTVL.

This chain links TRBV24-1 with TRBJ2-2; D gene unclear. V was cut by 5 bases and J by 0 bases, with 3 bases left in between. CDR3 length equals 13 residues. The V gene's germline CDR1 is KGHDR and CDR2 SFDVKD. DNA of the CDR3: TGTGCCACCAGTGGGCCGAACACCGGGGAGCTGTTTTTT. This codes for CATSGPNTGELFF.

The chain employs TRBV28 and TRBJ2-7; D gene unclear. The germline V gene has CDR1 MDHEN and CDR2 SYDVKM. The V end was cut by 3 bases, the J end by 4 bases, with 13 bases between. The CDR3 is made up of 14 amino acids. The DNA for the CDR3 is TGTGCCAGCAGTTTCCGAGATAAAATGTACGAGCAGTACTTC. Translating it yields CASSFRDKMYEQYF.

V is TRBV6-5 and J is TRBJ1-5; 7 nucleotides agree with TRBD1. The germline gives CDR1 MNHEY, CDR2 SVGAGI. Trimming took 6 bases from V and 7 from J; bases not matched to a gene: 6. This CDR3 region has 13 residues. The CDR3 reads CASSLQGYQPQHF. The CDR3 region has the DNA TGTGCCAGCAGCCTACAGGGGTACCAGCCCCAGCATTTT.

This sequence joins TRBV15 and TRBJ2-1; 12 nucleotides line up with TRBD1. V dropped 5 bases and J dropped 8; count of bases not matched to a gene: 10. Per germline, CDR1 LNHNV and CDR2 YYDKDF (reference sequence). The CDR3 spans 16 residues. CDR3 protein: CATSEGTGGALDEQFF. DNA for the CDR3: TGTGCCACCAGCGAAGGGACAGGGGGCGCGTTGGATGAGCAGTTCTTC.

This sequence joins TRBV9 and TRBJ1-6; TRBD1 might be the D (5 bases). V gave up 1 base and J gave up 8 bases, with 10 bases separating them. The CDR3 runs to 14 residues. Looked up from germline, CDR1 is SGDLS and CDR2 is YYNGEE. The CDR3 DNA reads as TGTGCCAGCAGCGTAAGCGGGGGATATTCACCCCTCCACTTT. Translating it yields CASSVSGGYSPLHF.

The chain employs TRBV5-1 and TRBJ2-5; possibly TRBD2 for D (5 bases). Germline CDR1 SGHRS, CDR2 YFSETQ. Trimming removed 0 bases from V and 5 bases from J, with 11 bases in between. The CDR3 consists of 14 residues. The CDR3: CASSLGMRAETQYF. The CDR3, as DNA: TGCGCCAGCAGCTTGGGCATGAGGGCGGAGACCCAGTACTTC.

CDR3 sequence reads: CASSLATGRVGYTF. CDR3 DNA sequence: TGTGCCAGCAGTTTGGCCACAGGTCGGGTCGGCTACACCTTC. The chain employs TRBV28 and TRBJ1-2, with D perhaps TRBD1 (5 bases). CDR1 is MDHEN, CDR2 SYDVKM, per germline. With 3 bases removed from V and 8 bases from J, the gap between germline ends came to 16 bases. The CDR3 loop spans 14 amino acids.